This paragraph reports one T cell receptor (beta chain). Its cognate antigen is unknown. Separate cDNA molecules each had unique molecular identifiers attached to them. One entry per CDR3 protein, called by TCRdb with MiXCR from the 5' RACE reads. In the table there are approximately 83,000 distinct CDR3 sequences, more than 13% of which are singletons. These data belong to a study of early T cells in non-severe SARS-CoV-2 infection. Study-wide points: Matching results from VDJdb favored anti-spike CD8 responses, leaving private and CD4 specificities undetected.

V lost 9 bases and J 4 bases, leaving 6 bases between the germline ends. The CDR3 runs 11 residues. Germline assignment: CDR1 MDHEN and CDR2 SYDVKM. The clonotype was recovered from an adult who was a healthcare worker with PCR-confirmed SARS-CoV-2 infection or an uninfected control (not recorded which). Specimen: whole blood. The V call is TRBV28, the J call TRBJ2-2; no definite D call. CDR3 in DNA: TGTGCCAGAGTGACCACCGGGGAGCTGTTTTTT. This gives the protein CARVTTGELFF. Combining the CDR3 with reference TRBV28 and TRBJ2-2 gives the whole variable domain DVKVTQSSRYLVKRTGEKVFLECVQDMDHENMFWYRQDPGLGLRLIYFSYDVKMKEKGDIPEGYSVSREKKERFSLILESASTNQTSMYLCARVTTGELFFGEGSRLTVL.